This T cell receptor beta chain came from a study of T cell repertoires in cytomegalovirus infection. The CDR3 loop spans 15 amino acids. V lost 0 bases and J 6 bases, leaving 17 bases between the germline ends. From germline, CDR1 is DFQATT and CDR2 SNEGSKA (reference sequence). TCRdb processed the reads anew with MiXCR; each CDR3 protein has one entry. The sample consists of some 350,000 distinct CDR3 sequences, 18% of them appearing once. The chain recombines TRBV20-1 with TRBJ2-5, with D tentatively TRBD1 (5 bases). The source of this sequence is a human donor in good health (CMV status not recorded). Some clones in this sample may be carry-over from other donors' samples. Input material: PBMCs. DNA of the CDR3: TGCAGTGCTAGAGATCCTCAGGGTAACGTACAGACCCAGTACTTC. Protein: CSARDPQGNVQTQYF.